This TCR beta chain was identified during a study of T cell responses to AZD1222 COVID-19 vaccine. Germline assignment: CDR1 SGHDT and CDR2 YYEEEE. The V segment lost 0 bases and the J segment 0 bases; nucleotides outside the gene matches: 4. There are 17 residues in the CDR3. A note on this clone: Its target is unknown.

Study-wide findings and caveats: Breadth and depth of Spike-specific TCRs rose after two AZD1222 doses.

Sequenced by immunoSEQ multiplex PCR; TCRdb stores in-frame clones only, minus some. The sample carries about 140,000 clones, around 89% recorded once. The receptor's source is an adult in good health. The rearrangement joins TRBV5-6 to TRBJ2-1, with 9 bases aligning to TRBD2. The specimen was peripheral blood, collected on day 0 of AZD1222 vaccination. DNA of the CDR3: TGTGCCAGCAGCTTGGCGGGCGGGAGGGACTCCTACAATGAGCAGTTCTTC. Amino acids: CASSLAGGRDSYNEQFF.